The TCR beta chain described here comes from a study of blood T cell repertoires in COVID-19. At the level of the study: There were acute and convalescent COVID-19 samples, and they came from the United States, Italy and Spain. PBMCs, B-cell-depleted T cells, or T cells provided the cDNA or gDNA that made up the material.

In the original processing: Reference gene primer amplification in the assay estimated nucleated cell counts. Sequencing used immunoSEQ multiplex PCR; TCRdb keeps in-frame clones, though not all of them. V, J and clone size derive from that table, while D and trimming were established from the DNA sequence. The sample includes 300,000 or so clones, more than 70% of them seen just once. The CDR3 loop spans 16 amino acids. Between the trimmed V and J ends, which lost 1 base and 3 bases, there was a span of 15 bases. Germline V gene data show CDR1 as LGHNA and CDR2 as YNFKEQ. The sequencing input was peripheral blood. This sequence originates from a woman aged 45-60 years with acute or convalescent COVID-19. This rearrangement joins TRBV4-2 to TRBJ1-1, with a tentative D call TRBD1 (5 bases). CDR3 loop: CASSQVIPGGDTEAFF. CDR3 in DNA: TGTGCCAGCAGCCAAGTGATTCCGGGGGGGGACACTGAAGCTTTCTTT.